This T cell receptor (beta chain) was identified in a study of blood T cell repertoires in COVID-19. Overall study context: Sources were T cells, B-cell-depleted T cells, or PBMCs; the material itself was cDNA or gDNA.

Libraries were prepared by immunoSEQ multiplex PCR; TCRdb keeps only in-frame clonotypes and omits some of them. The repertoire has some 190,000 clones, roughly 76% of them found once; the top ten carry 9.5% to 11%. Material: peripheral blood. The receptor was isolated from a woman in her thirties or forties with COVID-19, enrolled during active disease.

The CDR3, as DNA: TGTGCCAGCAGCTTAGGTGGTGGACAAAACTATGGCTACACCTTC. Protein: CASSLGGGQNYGYTF. The rearrangement joins TRBV7-9 to TRBJ1-2, with a weak D call TRBD1 (5 bases). The length of the CDR3 is 15 residues. The germline gives CDR1 SEHNR, CDR2 FQNEAQ (reference sequence). The germline V and J ends were trimmed by 1 base and 2 bases, with 11 bases remaining between them.